What follows are 22 T cell receptor beta chains derived from one specimen sequenced in a study of cytomegalovirus exposure and HLA in healthy donors. The PCR made use of 60 Vbeta and 13 Jbeta primers. TCRdb's table, derived via immunoSEQ multiplex PCR, lists solely in-frame clones and lacks some. Of approximately 140,000 clones listed, approximately 91% are singletons. Input material: PBMCs. These receptors all come from a woman in her thirties or forties in good health and CMV-seronegative.

The chain joins TRBV4-3 to TRBJ2-7; 13 bases fit TRBD2. Germline CDR1 LGHNA, CDR2 YSLEER. After removal of 4 bases from V and 12 bases from J, the junction contained 6 bases not matched to a gene. The CDR3 runs to 13 residues. CDR3 nucleotide sequence: TGCGCCAGCAGCCCGTGGACTAGCGGGAGACGGTACTTC. Translating it yields CASSPWTSGRRYF.

This chain joins TRBV7-9 and TRBJ2-2; tentative D call: TRBD1 (5 bases). The CDR3 contains 13 residues. V was shortened by 7 bases and J by 4 bases, with 10 bases between the two germline ends. Germline-derived CDR1 and CDR2 are SEHNR and FQNEAQ (reference sequence). This chain's CDR3 is CASTVGVTGELFF. For the CDR3, the DNA is TGTGCCAGCACCGTAGGGGTCACCGGGGAGCTGTTTTTT.

CDR3 sequence: CASSSWGGGPYEQYF. The CDR3 coding sequence is TGTGCCAGCAGCTCTTGGGGAGGGGGGCCCTACGAGCAGTACTTC. This chain links TRBV7-2 with TRBJ2-7, with a possible D match to TRBD2 (7 bases). The CDR3 spans 15 residues. The germline V gene encodes CDR1 SGHTA and CDR2 FQGNSA. V shed 4 bases and J shed 2 bases, with 15 bases lying between them.

This sequence joins TRBV10-2 and TRBJ1-1, with TRBD1 matching over 7 bases. Germline CDR1 is WSHSY and CDR2 is SAAADI. The CDR3 extends over 15 amino acids. V shed 2 bases and J 1 base; nucleotides not matched to a gene: 4. As DNA, the CDR3 is TGCGCCAGCAGTGAGCCCTCAGGGGGGAACACTGAAGCTTTCTTT. Translation: CASSEPSGGNTEAFF.

The chain combines TRBV5-1 with TRBJ2-7; 11 nucleotides align to TRBD2. The trim removed 0 bases at V and 2 bases at J, leaving 4 bases unmatched. Per germline, CDR1 SGHRS and CDR2 YFSETQ. The CDR3 sequence is 16 residues long. In nucleotides, the CDR3 is TGCGCCAGCAGCTTGGGACCGGGACTAGCGGCCTACGAGCAGTACTTC. Translated, it gives CASSLGPGLAAYEQYF.

This clone was recorded once. The genes are TRBV6-5 and TRBJ1-5, with D perhaps matching TRBD1 (5 bases). The CDR3 extends over 15 amino acids. V was cut by 6 bases and J by 2 bases, with 14 bases left in between. CDR1 MNHEY and CDR2 SVGAGI come from the germline V gene. CDR3 sequence reads: CASSPRVSGNQPQHF. The CDR3 DNA reads TGTGCCAGCAGCCCCAGGGTATCTGGCAATCAGCCCCAGCATTTT.

Regarding this clone: This specimen includes other DNA sequences encoding the same CDR3. In DNA form, the CDR3 reads TGCGCCAGCAGCTTGTTAGCGGGGATTACAAATGAGCAGTTCTTC. It yields the protein CASSLLAGITNEQFF. The chain has TRBV5-1 and TRBJ2-1; the match to TRBD2 covers 8 bases. With 1 base clipped from V and 7 bases from J, the junction kept 7 bases outside the gene matches. The CDR3 is made up of 15 amino acids. The germline CDR1 and CDR2 sequences are SGHRS and YFSETQ.

The chain has TRBV2 and TRBJ2-5, with TRBD1 as a possible D gene (5 bases). Trimming removed 7 bases from V and 7 bases from J, with 16 bases in between. The CDR3 sequence is 13 residues long. The germline V gene has CDR1 SNHLY and CDR2 FYNNEI. CDR3 residues: CASTQEQEGTQYF. DNA for the CDR3: TGTGCCAGCACCCAGGAACAGGAAGGGACCCAGTACTTC. Filled out from reference TRBV2 and TRBJ2-5, the complete variable domain reads EPEVTQTPSHQVTQMGQEVILRCVPISNHLYFYWYRQILGQKVEFLVSFYNNEISEKSEIFDDQFSVERPDGSNFTLKIRSTKLEDSAMYFCASTQEQEGTQYFGPGTRLLVL.

This chain links TRBV11-2 with TRBJ2-3; D perhaps matches TRBD1 (5 bases). The germline gives CDR1 SGHAT, CDR2 FQNNGV. The CDR3 runs 15 residues. Deletions cut 1 base from V and 2 bases from J, with 10 bases between. This CDR3 is CASSLGRASTDTQYF. The CDR3 region has the DNA TGTGCCAGCAGCTTAGGCAGGGCCTCCACAGATACGCAGTATTTT.

V and J are TRBV5-1 and TRBJ1-4; 7 bases fit TRBD1. This CDR3 has 15 amino acids. V gave up 4 bases and J gave up 8 bases; unmatched junction bases: 11. Germline CDR1 reads SGHRS; CDR2 reads YFSETQ. CDR3 loop: CASSLGQDHGEKLFF. The CDR3 nucleotides read TGCGCCAGCAGCCTCGGACAGGATCACGGGGAAAAACTGTTTTTT.

This rearrangement joins TRBV27 to TRBJ2-7; a possible D gene is TRBD2 (5 bases). Trimming took 8 bases from V and 3 from J, leaving 20 bases between them. Germline V CDR1 and CDR2: MNHEY, SMNVEV (reference sequence). The CDR3 runs to 15 residues. CDR3 amino acids: CASWTPGRAIYEQYF. The DNA for the CDR3 is TGTGCCAGCTGGACTCCTGGGCGAGCAATCTACGAGCAGTACTTC.

The chain is built from TRBV2 and TRBJ1-1, with no clear D. Germline V gene lookup returns CDR1 SNHLY and CDR2 FYNNEI. The CDR3 runs to 9 residues. Between the trimmed V and J ends, which lost 10 bases and 10 bases, there was a span of 10 bases. CDR3 amino acids: CAIQEGAFF. In DNA form, the CDR3 reads TGTGCCATTCAAGAGGGAGCTTTCTTT.

This clone was detected only a few times. V usage is TRBV2 and J usage is TRBJ2-5; D call uncertain. The germline V gene has CDR1 SNHLY and CDR2 FYNNEI. Trimming removed 5 bases at V and 5 bases at J, with 12 bases between. The CDR3 length is 13 residues. The CDR3 here is CASSPPFRETQYF. In DNA form, the CDR3 reads TGTGCCAGCAGTCCTCCATTCCGGGAGACCCAGTACTTC.

The gene calls are TRBV28 and TRBJ1-4; 9 bases match TRBD1. The CDR3 covers 14 residues. The junction had 10 bases not matched to a gene; V was cut back by 7 bases and J by 10 bases. CDR1 is MDHEN, CDR2 SYDVKM, per germline. In nucleotides, the CDR3 is TGTGCCAGCATCACCGGGACAGGGAGTGGAAAACTGTTTTTT. Its protein is CASITGTGSGKLFF.

The genes are TRBV2 and TRBJ2-3; 8 bases agree with TRBD2. This CDR3 spans 19 amino acids. Germline CDR1 is SNHLY and CDR2 is FYNNEI. J gave up 2 bases and V 7 bases, and 20 bases lay outside the gene matches. In DNA form, the CDR3 reads TGTGCCAGCAACCCAAGAGGGGCCGAGGCTAGCGGGCTCACAGATACGCAGTATTTT. It encodes CASNPRGAEASGLTDTQYF.

This clone occurred once. V and J are TRBV29-1 and TRBJ1-1, with D possibly matching TRBD1 (6 bases). The CDR3 has 13 amino acids. Germline assignment: CDR1 SQVTM and CDR2 ANQGSEA. The V end lost 3 bases, the J end lost 10 bases, and 18 bases lay between the germline ends. The CDR3 DNA is TGCAGCGTTGACGGATACCACAGGGACGGAGCTTTCTTT. Translated, it gives CSVDGYHRDGAFF.

The count of this clone is one. The V and J genes are TRBV19 and TRBJ1-1; TRBD1 is a possible D gene (6 bases). From germline, CDR1 is LNHDA and CDR2 SQIVND (reference sequence). The CDR3 loop spans 18 amino acids. V dropped 5 bases and J dropped 4 bases, with 26 bases sitting between them. The CDR3 coding sequence is TGTGCCAGTAGTCCCCGAGGCCTACAGGGCTCCAAGGGCACTGAAGCTTTCTTT. It specifies CASSPRGLQGSKGTEAFF. Using reference TRBV19 and TRBJ1-1 for the parts outside the CDR3, the full variable domain is DGGITQSPKYLFRKEGQNVTLSCEQNLNHDAMYWYRQDPGQGLRLIYYSQIVNDFQKGDIAEGYSVSREKKESFPLTVTSAQKNPTAFYLCASSPRGLQGSKGTEAFFGQGTRLTVV.

This clone has only one observation. The chain combines TRBV29-1 with TRBJ1-1; possibly TRBD1 for D (5 bases). The V end was cut by 6 bases, the J end by 1 base, with 15 bases between. Per germline, CDR1 SQVTM and CDR2 ANQGSEA. The CDR3 is 14 residues long. The CDR3: CSVMGRGRNTEAFF. The CDR3 DNA sequence: TGCAGCGTCATGGGACGCGGGAGGAACACTGAAGCTTTCTTT.

On this clone itself: The junction does not match germline at one end; this may be a read error. The V gene is TRBV6-6, the J gene TRBJ2-2; D is possibly TRBD1 (6 bases). CDR3 size: 15 residues. Germline loops: CDR1 MNHNY, CDR2 SVGAGI (reference sequence). In DNA, the CDR3 is TGTGCCAGCAGCCAGACAGGAAAGAACGCCGGGGAGCTGTTTTTT. This codes for CASSQTGKNAGELFF.

The chain joins TRBV6-1 to TRBJ2-5; the match to TRBD2 covers 14 bases. The germline V gene encodes CDR1 MNHNS and CDR2 SASEGT. Losses at the gene ends were 4 bases for V and 10 bases for J; bases not matched to a gene: 11. The CDR3 sequence is 16 residues long. Here the CDR3 reads CASSATPGTSGRDQYF. The CDR3 DNA reads TGTGCCAGCAGTGCAACTCCCGGGACTAGCGGGAGAGACCAGTACTTC.

The chain carries TRBV25-1 and TRBJ1-2; no definite D call. The CDR3 sequence is 11 residues long. Per germline, CDR1 MGHDK and CDR2 SYGVNS. Between the trimmed V and J ends, which lost 4 bases and 5 bases, there was a span of 5 bases. The CDR3 spells CASSADYGYTF. CDR3 DNA: TGTGCCAGCAGTGCAGATTATGGCTACACCTTC.

The gene calls are TRBV2 and TRBJ1-4; D is unresolved. This CDR3 has 11 residues. V gave up 3 bases and J gave up 8 bases, with 4 bases separating them. CDR1 is SNHLY and CDR2 is FYNNEI in the germline V gene. The chain's CDR3 is CASSESEKLFF. In DNA, the CDR3 is TGTGCCAGCAGTGAGAGCGAAAAACTGTTTTTT.